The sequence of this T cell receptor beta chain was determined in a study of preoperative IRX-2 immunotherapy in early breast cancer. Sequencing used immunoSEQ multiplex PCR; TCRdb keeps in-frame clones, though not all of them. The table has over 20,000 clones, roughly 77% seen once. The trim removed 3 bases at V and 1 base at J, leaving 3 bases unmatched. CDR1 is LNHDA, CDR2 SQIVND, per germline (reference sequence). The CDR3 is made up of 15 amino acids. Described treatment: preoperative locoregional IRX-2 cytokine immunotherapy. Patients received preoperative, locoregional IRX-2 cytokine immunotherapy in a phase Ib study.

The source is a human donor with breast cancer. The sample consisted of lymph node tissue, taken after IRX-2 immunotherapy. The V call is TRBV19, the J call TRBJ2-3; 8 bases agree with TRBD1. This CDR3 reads CASSMSGGGTDTQYF. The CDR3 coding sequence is TGTGCCAGTAGTATGTCAGGGGGCGGCACAGATACGCAGTATTTT.